One sample yielded the 23 T cell receptor beta chains listed below, sequenced in a study of cytomegalovirus exposure and HLA in healthy donors. Amplification used 60 Vbeta primers and 13 Jbeta primers. The method was immunoSEQ multiplex PCR; TCRdb's version includes in-frame clones alone and lacks a portion of them. The sample lists 100,000 to 150,000 clones, about 10% occurring once. Sequencing was carried out using PBMCs. Receptors originate from a woman aged 40-49 years in good health and CMV-seropositive.

In this sample, this clone turned up a few times. The chain's CDR3 is CASSLDRGAGELFF. The CDR3, as DNA: TGTGCCAGCAGCTTAGATCGGGGAGCCGGGGAGCTGTTTTTT. V gene TRBV11-2 combines with J gene TRBJ2-2; possible D gene TRBD2, 5 bases. The CDR3 is 14 residues long. V gave up 0 bases and J gave up 6 bases, with 8 bases separating them. CDR1 and CDR2 (germline): SGHAT, FQNNGV.

V is TRBV9 and J is TRBJ1-1, with unresolved D. The V end lost 4 bases, the J end lost 4 bases, and 14 bases lay between the germline ends. Germline lookup yields CDR1 SGDLS and CDR2 YYNGEE. This CDR3 spans 14 amino acids. As DNA, the CDR3 is TGTGCCAGCAGCCCCCAGTCCGGGAGCACTGAAGCTTTCTTT. Amino acids: CASSPQSGSTEAFF.

This clone has more than one count but fewer than ten. This chain links TRBV6-5 with TRBJ2-7; D not certain. Per germline, CDR1 MNHEY and CDR2 SVGAGI. The CDR3 runs to 14 residues. V was pared by 0 bases and J by 2 bases, with 8 bases between. The CDR3 DNA is TGTGCCAGCAGTTACTCGATACAAGCCTACGAGCAGTACTTC. It encodes CASSYSIQAYEQYF.

This clone was counted between two and nine times. The CDR3 end shows no conserved phenylalanine or tryptophan, and so a read error is likely. The DNA is left out, because the CDR3 cannot be placed on it with certainty; the CDR3 is given as TCRdb lists it. Additional DNA sequences in this sample encode the identical CDR3. The chain links TRBV7-9 to TRBJ2-7; TRBD2 was called by the table and not checked on the DNA. Termini included, the CDR3 measures 13 amino acids. Per germline, CDR1 SEHNR and CDR2 FQNEAQ (reference sequence). The CDR3 spells CASSSSSRYEKYL.

This clone appeared a few times. The chain joins TRBV6-1 to TRBJ2-7; TRBD1 agrees at 10 bases. The CDR3 has 15 amino acids. Looked up from germline, CDR1 is MNHNS and CDR2 is SASEGT. Germline trimming cut 6 bases from V and 0 bases from J; bases unmatched to any gene: 5. The CDR3 DNA reads TGTGCCAGCAGGGGACAGGGGAAGAACTCCTACGAGCAGTACTTC. Translating gives CASRGQGKNSYEQYF.

This clone was recorded a few times. This chain connects TRBV5-4 to TRBJ1-4; tentative D call: TRBD1 (6 bases). The V gene's germline CDR1 is SGHNT and CDR2 YYREEE (reference sequence). Trimming left V 4 bases short and J 5 bases short, with 15 bases between. This CDR3 is built from 15 residues. The CDR3 region has the DNA TGTGCCAGCAGCCCGGAACAGGGTTACAATGAAAAACTGTTTTTT. Translated, it gives CASSPEQGYNEKLFF.

The CDR3 DNA follows: TGTGCCAGTAGGGTTTCTCCTGAACCGCGCCGGGGCTACACCTTC. This translates into CASRVSPEPRRGYTF. This chain joins TRBV19 and TRBJ1-2; D unresolved. The length of the CDR3 is 15 residues. Germline lookup yields CDR1 LNHDA and CDR2 SQIVND (reference sequence). Between the trimmed V and J ends, which lost 6 bases and 8 bases, there was a span of 22 bases. The complete variable domain, with remaining parts taken from reference TRBV19 and TRBJ1-2, reads DGGITQSPKYLFRKEGQNVTLSCEQNLNHDAMYWYRQDPGQGLRLIYYSQIVNDFQKGDIAEGYSVSREKKESFPLTVTSAQKNPTAFYLCASRVSPEPRRGYTFGSGTRLTVV.

This chain links TRBV6-1 with TRBJ2-7; perhaps TRBD1 as D (5 bases). Germline V gene data show CDR1 as MNHNS and CDR2 as SASEGT. V lost 7 bases and J lost 4, with 17 bases in between. The CDR3 spans 14 residues. CDR3 region: CASTSPGRVYEQYF. CDR3 nucleotide sequence: TGTGCCAGCACCTCGCCCGGCAGGGTTTACGAGCAGTACTTC.

This clone appeared a few times. This rearrangement joins TRBV5-4 to TRBJ2-3, with D possibly TRBD2 on 7 matching bases. The CDR3 runs to 16 residues. The germline V and J ends were trimmed by 1 base and 0 bases, with 12 bases remaining between them. Per the germline V gene, CDR1 is SGHNT and CDR2 is YYREEE (reference sequence). CDR3 DNA: TGTGCCAGCAGCTTGACGGCGGGGGCTAGCACAGATACGCAGTATTTT. Translated: CASSLTAGASTDTQYF.

This chain connects TRBV7-9 to TRBJ1-6; D not certain. V shed 1 base and J shed 13 bases, with 8 bases lying between them. CDR1 is SEHNR, CDR2 FQNEAQ, per germline (reference sequence). The CDR3 consists of 12 residues. This chain's CDR3 is CASSLEVAPLHF. CDR3 in DNA: TGTGCCAGCAGCTTAGAGGTAGCTCCCCTCCACTTT.

This chain joins TRBV27 and TRBJ1-2; the match to TRBD1 covers 8 bases. From germline, CDR1 is MNHEY and CDR2 SMNVEV (reference sequence). CDR3 length: 12 amino acids. V shed 8 bases and J 5 bases; nucleotides not matched to a gene: 4. The CDR3 DNA reads as TGTGCCAGCTCGGACAGGGAGTATGGCTACACCTTC. Protein: CASSDREYGYTF.

This clone came up a few times. This chain joins TRBV27 and TRBJ2-2; 8 nucleotides align to TRBD2. Germline V gene data show CDR1 as MNHEY and CDR2 as SMNVEV (reference sequence). The CDR3 totals 15 residues. With 10 bases clipped from V and 1 base from J, the junction kept 8 bases outside the gene matches. The CDR3 is CATGGGPLNTGELFF. Here the CDR3 DNA reads TGTGCCACGGGCGGGGGGCCCCTGAACACCGGGGAGCTGTTTTTT.

There are a few counts of this clone. The chain has TRBV2 and TRBJ1-6; a weak D match, TRBD1 (6 bases). Germline V gene sequence: CDR1 SNHLY, CDR2 FYNNEI. The CDR3 is made up of 14 amino acids. The V end lost 10 bases, the J end lost 7 bases, and 17 bases lay between the germline ends. The CDR3 DNA reads as TGTGCCATTGATGCAGGGGTCCCAAATTCACCCCTCCACTTT. Translated: CAIDAGVPNSPLHF.

The J gene is TRBJ1-6, the V gene TRBV10-3, with TRBD1 identical over 9 bases. CDR3 length: 18 residues. Losses at the gene ends were 6 bases for V and 9 bases for J; bases not matched to a gene: 18. The germline gives CDR1 ENHRY, CDR2 SYGVKD. DNA for the CDR3: TGTGCCATCAGCGAATGGGCCGTACAGGGGGCGAATACTTCACCCCTCCACTTT. The encoded protein is CAISEWAVQGANTSPLHF.

The rearrangement uses TRBV19 and TRBJ2-1, with a tentative D call TRBD2 (6 bases). The CDR3 has 16 amino acids. Per the germline V gene, CDR1 is LNHDA and CDR2 is SQIVND (reference sequence). Trimming removed 5 bases from V and 7 bases from J, with 21 bases in between. DNA of the CDR3: TGTGCCAGTAGTGCGTACTCGGGGGTCCCCCTTAATGAGCAGTTCTTC. Protein: CASSAYSGVPLNEQFF.

The chain joins TRBV2 to TRBJ1-1; unclear D gene. The CDR3 spans 13 residues. Looked up from germline, CDR1 is SNHLY and CDR2 is FYNNEI. Trimming pared 3 bases from V and 1 base from J, leaving 6 bases between. The CDR3 DNA sequence: TGTGCCAGCAGTGATGTAGAGAACACTGAAGCTTTCTTT. This sequence encodes CASSDVENTEAFF.

The genes are TRBV7-9 and TRBJ2-7, with D unclear. CDR3 length: 15 residues. Germline V lookup: CDR1 SEHNR, CDR2 FQNEAQ (reference sequence). Trimming left V 1 base short and J 0 bases short, with 10 bases between. The CDR3 sequence is CASSLGAVVSYEQYF. DNA for the CDR3: TGTGCCAGCAGCTTAGGGGCAGTAGTCTCCTACGAGCAGTACTTC. The full variable domain, in which reference TRBV7-9 and TRBJ2-7 provide the parts outside the CDR3, is DTGVSQNPRHKITKRGQNVTFRCDPISEHNRLYWYRQTLGQGPEFLTYFQNEAQLEKSRLLSDRFSAERPKGSFSTLEIQRTEQGDSAMYLCASSLGAVVSYEQYFGPGTRLTVT.

This clone showed up just a few times. This sequence joins TRBV11-3 and TRBJ2-5; tentative D call: TRBD1 (5 bases). The CDR3 spans 13 residues. Looked up from germline, CDR1 is SGHNT and CDR2 is YENEEA. V lost 3 bases, J lost 2 bases, and 7 bases lay in between. CDR3 loop: CASSFSGQETQYF. CDR3 nucleotide sequence: TGTGCCAGCAGCTTTTCAGGGCAAGAGACCCAGTACTTC. Full variable domain (remainder filled in from reference TRBV11-3 and TRBJ2-5): EAGVVQSPRYKIIEKKQPVAFWCNPISGHNTLYWYLQNLGQGPELLIRYENEEAVDDSQLPKDRFSAERLKGVDSTLKIQPAELGDSAVYLCASSFSGQETQYFGPGTRLLVL.

Only a few counts were recorded for this clone. The chain is built from TRBV29-1 and TRBJ2-1, with 12 nucleotides matching TRBD1. With 6 bases clipped from V and 5 bases from J, the junction kept 5 bases outside the gene matches. The V gene's germline CDR1 is SQVTM and CDR2 ANQGSEA. The length of the CDR3 is 14 residues. CDR3 bases: TGCAGCGTGGCGGGACAGGGGGCGAACAATGAGCAGTTCTTC. Its translation: CSVAGQGANNEQFF.

V usage is TRBV19 and J usage is TRBJ1-1, with a tentative D call TRBD1 (5 bases). V was clipped by 4 bases and J by 5 bases, with 17 bases between them. Germline V gives CDR1 LNHDA, CDR2 SQIVND (reference sequence). CDR3 length: 15 residues. CDR3 nucleotides: TGTGCCAGTAGTACTAGACAGTCCCCTACGACTGAAGCTTTCTTT. Protein: CASSTRQSPTTEAFF.

This chain links TRBV6-1 with TRBJ1-1; D is undetermined. The germline gives CDR1 MNHNS, CDR2 SASEGT. V was cut by 4 bases and J by 4 bases, with 13 bases left in between. There are 14 residues in the CDR3. The CDR3, as DNA: TGTGCCAGCAGTGTCGGAGGATACGGCACTGAAGCTTTCTTT. Amino acid sequence: CASSVGGYGTEAFF.

This clone has just a few counts. The rearrangement links TRBV16 to TRBJ1-2; D unclear. The V and J ends lost 0 bases and 8 bases respectively, with 16 bases between them. The CDR3 contains 15 residues. Germline CDR1 KGHSY, CDR2 FQNENV. In DNA form, the CDR3 reads TGTGCCAGCAGCCAATCGGCCCTACCTTCCGGGGGCTACACCTTC. Translating gives CASSQSALPSGGYTF.

This clone was detected a few times. The DNA is left out, because the CDR3 cannot be placed on it with certainty; the CDR3 is given as TCRdb lists it. This sequence joins TRBV7-6 and TRBJ2-3; TRBD2 is the table's D call and was not checked against the DNA. The V gene's germline CDR1 is SGHVS and CDR2 FNYEAQ. The CDR3 contains 12 residues when both ends are counted. CDR3 sequence reads: CASSTSADTQYF.